This T cell receptor (beta chain) was documented in a study of cytomegalovirus exposure and HLA in healthy donors (dated by TCRdb to the late 2010s). In terms of the full investigation: In an earlier analysis of under 600 of the donors, around 290 Gb of sequence data and some 100 million unique TCR beta sequences from roughly 190 million T cells were reported. About 300 gigabases of sequencing data and 80 million or so unique TCR sequences were included in an early release covering about 700 HLA-typed donors. The genetic ancestry cluster associated with self-reported Caucasian donors included 81% of the approximately 400 genotyped donors. The aim of the study was to test whether cataloging public T cell receptors could identify signatures of past pathogen exposure. Using immunosequencing, the study profiled T cell repertoires from about 620 subjects and related those repertoires to cytomegalovirus serostatus. A separate validation cohort of roughly 130 different subjects was used in addition to the 666-subject first cohort. High-throughput TCR immunosequencing, statistical association of individual TCRs with disease status, and machine learning were combined to predict cytomegalovirus infection status. A later analysis re-analyzed previously published TCR beta repertoires from 500 to 700 donors and added high-resolution HLA genotyping to study TCR occurrence patterns. In the later analysis, no new phenotypic data were used to find candidate immune exposures; instead, reliance was placed on TCR beta sequences and their occurrence across donors. An earlier analysis of around 540 of the donors applied high-throughput TCR beta sequencing to assess whether each TCR beta V gene segment acted as functional or pseudogenic. Donor age, sex, ethnicity and CMV serostatus were compiled alongside the repertoire data. Genome-wide SNP genotypes for about 60% of the roughly 700 donors were used in a later genetic analysis, which treated that subset as a discovery cohort. All discovery cohort repertoires had been generated using a single sequencing platform. HLA typing covered class I and class II loci at four-digit resolution. The number of donors typed differed by locus, with about 629-640 for A, B, C, DRB1 and DQB1, around 560 for DQA1, approximately 580 for DPA1, and around 460 for DPB1. Roughly 5 DR-DQ haplotypes were treated as single units for association and clustering because of strong linkage in the cohort. On average, over 200,000 unique TCR beta nucleotide sequences were sequenced per donor among several hundred genotyped donors of the cohort, with roughly 20% of those sequences being non-productive.

Trimming accounts for 6 bases at V and 3 bases at J, while the number of junction bases matched to no gene is 10. The cysteine opens and the phenylalanine closes a CDR3 of 16 amino acids. CDR3 DNA only is kept here, 48 bases in frame from base 1. Taken from the germline V gene (reference sequence), the CDR1 and CDR2 loops are MNHEY and SMNVEV. The full study reports these points: While some public TCRs were present in many individuals, most TCR sequences turned up only very rarely across donors. A later analysis reported that several top co-occurrence clusters appeared linked to parvovirus B19, influenza, CMV and Epstein-Barr virus. In both the original and validation cohorts, the classifier was reported to diagnose cytomegalovirus status with high specificity and sensitivity. A later analysis associated about 17,000 TCR beta sequences with specific HLA alleles at a false discovery rate of 0.05. For the cohort, immune exposure information was limited to CMV serostatus. Because counts were too low, approximately 18 rarely observed V segments, including chromosome 9 orphons, were excluded from the earlier analysis of 587 of the donors. Because the 87-base-pair reads could not distinguish some IMGT-functional V segments, including TRBV6-2 and TRBV6-3, those segments were excluded. A later analysis found that most CMV-associated TCR beta chains appeared HLA-restricted, with HLA associations seemingly driven largely by CMV exposure. A cluster of highly shared sequence variants was judged likely to be a technical artifact of the sequencing pipeline. The presence/absence analyses assumed that sequencing depth was roughly uniform across donors, and that assumption may not be true. In vitro tests confirmed that a few of the cytomegalovirus-associated TCR beta chains recognize cytomegalovirus antigens. In a later analysis, HLA-associated TCR beta chains were found to be more clonally expanded and to have lower generation probabilities than equally common non-associated chains. Correlated functional status among segregating V segments might reflect linkage disequilibrium, but an unknown experimental factor could not be ruled out. An association between a missense DCLRE1C variant and V-gene and J-gene trimming of TCR beta chains was found in a later genetic analysis and replicated in an independent cohort. The authors suggested that the approach could potentially be extended to other disease states and immunological phenotypes. A further reported finding was that TCR beta sequences accurately predicted the HLA-A and HLA-B alleles for most subjects in the first cohort. Compared with the roughly 600-donor mean, donors in an Asian-associated ancestry cluster had fewer N-insertions in productive TCRs, according to a later genetic analysis. The study listed 164 TCR beta chains as associated with cytomegalovirus. This cohort had only TCR beta chains sequenced, and the lack of alpha or paired-chain data limited which features could be detected. An earlier analysis of around 500 of the donors showed that most TCR beta V segments appeared in productive rearrangements either about 87% or about 30% of the time, which broadly matched IMGT annotations. In a later analysis, the rate of TCR association differed among HLA loci, with DRB1 alleles having the most associated TCRs and HLA-C alleles having the fewest. Because HLA typing was unavailable for some donors at each locus, only the typed subset was used in association tests. When HLA alleles, especially DR and DQ, strongly co-occurred, TCR associations were difficult to assign to individual alleles.

Worth noting for this clone: This clone's antigen is unknown.

In total, fewer than 750 healthy bone marrow donors made up the cohort. Cohort members were all nominally healthy when sampled, although unrecorded immune exposures were likely present. The donor tested CMV seropositive and was one of the 289 seropositive cohort members. Each donor provided a peripheral blood sample, and peripheral blood mononuclear cells were used for TCR beta sequencing. The Qiagen DNeasy Blood Extraction Kit was used to extract genomic DNA from the blood cell samples. Library preparation used the immunoSEQ multiplex PCR assay. For the multiplex PCR, a mixture combining 60 forward primers for TCR Vbeta segments and 13 reverse primers for TCR Jbeta segments was used. A multiplex PCR assay on genomic DNA amplified the CDR3 region of rearranged TCR beta genes. The Illumina HiSeq System was used to sequence the amplified TCR beta libraries as 87-base-pair reads. On the authors' methods: Across the 670 or so repertoires, a later analysis counted 80 million or so unique TCR beta chains, around 11 million of which were shared by at least two donors. Raw reads were error-corrected and collapsed into unique sequences with a nearest-neighbor algorithm that merged closely related sequences to remove PCR and sequencing errors. To assign V, D and J gene segments, CDR3 sequences were aligned to IMGT reference sequences. Each retained sequence needed at least a six-nucleotide match to both a V gene segment and a J gene segment. Rearrangements were classified as productive when the CDR3 lacked stop codons and remained in frame with V and J, and all other rearrangements were classified as non-productive. Following IMGT convention, CDR3 was defined as the stretch from the second conserved V-encoded cysteine to the conserved J-encoded phenylalanine. In an earlier analysis of around 600 of the donors, sequences lacking an unambiguous match to a single V gene segment were excluded. In an earlier analysis of around 600 of the donors, V segments were called functional above 56.7% productive rearrangements and were called segregating when the between-donor standard deviation exceeded 5%. A statistical classification framework was built for diagnosing cytomegalovirus status from the catalog of TCR beta chain sequences. In a later analysis, V and J genes were assigned by comparing TCR nucleotide sequences against IMGT/GENE-DB human TR gene sequences. A later analysis assigned CDR3 sequences and most-parsimonious VDJ recombination scenarios with the TCRdist pipeline. In a later analysis, each TCR beta chain was defined by its CDR3 amino acid sequence together with its V-gene family, and reads lacking a unique V-gene family were excluded. To address suspected cross-contamination and a sequencing artifact, a later analysis removed roughly 640 highly shared, low-generation-probability nucleotide sequences. In a later analysis, a clonal expansion index was calculated for each public chain from normalized within-repertoire ranks of inferred template counts. Generation probabilities in a later analysis came from a VDJ recombination model fitted to out-of-frame rearrangements, and those results were checked against IGoR. A later analysis scored TCR-TCR, TCR-HLA and TCR-CMV co-occurrence with hypergeometric tests, applying a repertoire-size bias correction to TCR pairs. False discovery rates were estimated in a later analysis by permuting HLA or CMV assignments 20 times. In a later analysis, co-occurring TCRs were grouped with DBSCAN, and TCRdist sequence similarity was added when clustering was performed within HLA-allele-positive subsets. Repertoires with fewer than 30,000 or more than 120,000 public chains were left out of co-occurrence clustering, as were several repertoires with anomalous nucleotide sharing. Sourced from immuneACCESS, this table was stored by TCRdb with only in-frame sequences that have V and J called. A share of the clones is absent; for the studies checked, an unresolved V gene accounts for under half, and the remainder has no known explanation. The DNA was the basis for D and trimming; V, J and clone size are from that table. The table kept for this sample lists fewer than 100,000 clones. 3% to 4% of the sample goes to the ten largest clones.

This TCR derives from a man between 18 and 35 years old in good health and CMV-seropositive. Input material: PBMCs. The rearranged segments are TRBV27 and TRBJ2-2; 7 central bases correspond to TRBD2. The sequenced DNA is TGTGCCAGCAGGAGTGGGGAGGCGGGAGACACCGGGGAGCTGTTTTTT. It specifies CASRSGEAGDTGELFF.